This entry features one T cell receptor beta chain sequence. The data are from a study of blood T cell repertoires in COVID-19. Study details: PBMCs, B-cell-depleted T cells, or T cells were the source of the cDNA or gDNA that made up the material.

In terms of age and location, participants ranged from about 18 to 100 years and lived in about 25 US areas. The trim removed 5 bases at V and 0 bases at J, leaving 4 bases unmatched. Per germline, CDR1 MNHEY and CDR2 SMNVEV (reference sequence). There are 14 residues in the CDR3. Clones were sequenced by immunoSEQ multiplex PCR, and TCRdb holds only the in-frame ones, with some missing. In the table there are 350,000 to 450,000 clones, approximately 89% of which are singletons. V and J are TRBV27 and TRBJ2-7, with 7 bases aligning to TRBD1. Sequenced sample: PBMCs or T cells enriched from blood (not recorded which). The TCR originated in a woman in her 40s who had been exposed to COVID-19. CDR3 region: CASSQGQFSYEQYF. The CDR3, as DNA: TGTGCCAGCAGTCAGGGACAGTTCTCCTACGAGCAGTACTTC.